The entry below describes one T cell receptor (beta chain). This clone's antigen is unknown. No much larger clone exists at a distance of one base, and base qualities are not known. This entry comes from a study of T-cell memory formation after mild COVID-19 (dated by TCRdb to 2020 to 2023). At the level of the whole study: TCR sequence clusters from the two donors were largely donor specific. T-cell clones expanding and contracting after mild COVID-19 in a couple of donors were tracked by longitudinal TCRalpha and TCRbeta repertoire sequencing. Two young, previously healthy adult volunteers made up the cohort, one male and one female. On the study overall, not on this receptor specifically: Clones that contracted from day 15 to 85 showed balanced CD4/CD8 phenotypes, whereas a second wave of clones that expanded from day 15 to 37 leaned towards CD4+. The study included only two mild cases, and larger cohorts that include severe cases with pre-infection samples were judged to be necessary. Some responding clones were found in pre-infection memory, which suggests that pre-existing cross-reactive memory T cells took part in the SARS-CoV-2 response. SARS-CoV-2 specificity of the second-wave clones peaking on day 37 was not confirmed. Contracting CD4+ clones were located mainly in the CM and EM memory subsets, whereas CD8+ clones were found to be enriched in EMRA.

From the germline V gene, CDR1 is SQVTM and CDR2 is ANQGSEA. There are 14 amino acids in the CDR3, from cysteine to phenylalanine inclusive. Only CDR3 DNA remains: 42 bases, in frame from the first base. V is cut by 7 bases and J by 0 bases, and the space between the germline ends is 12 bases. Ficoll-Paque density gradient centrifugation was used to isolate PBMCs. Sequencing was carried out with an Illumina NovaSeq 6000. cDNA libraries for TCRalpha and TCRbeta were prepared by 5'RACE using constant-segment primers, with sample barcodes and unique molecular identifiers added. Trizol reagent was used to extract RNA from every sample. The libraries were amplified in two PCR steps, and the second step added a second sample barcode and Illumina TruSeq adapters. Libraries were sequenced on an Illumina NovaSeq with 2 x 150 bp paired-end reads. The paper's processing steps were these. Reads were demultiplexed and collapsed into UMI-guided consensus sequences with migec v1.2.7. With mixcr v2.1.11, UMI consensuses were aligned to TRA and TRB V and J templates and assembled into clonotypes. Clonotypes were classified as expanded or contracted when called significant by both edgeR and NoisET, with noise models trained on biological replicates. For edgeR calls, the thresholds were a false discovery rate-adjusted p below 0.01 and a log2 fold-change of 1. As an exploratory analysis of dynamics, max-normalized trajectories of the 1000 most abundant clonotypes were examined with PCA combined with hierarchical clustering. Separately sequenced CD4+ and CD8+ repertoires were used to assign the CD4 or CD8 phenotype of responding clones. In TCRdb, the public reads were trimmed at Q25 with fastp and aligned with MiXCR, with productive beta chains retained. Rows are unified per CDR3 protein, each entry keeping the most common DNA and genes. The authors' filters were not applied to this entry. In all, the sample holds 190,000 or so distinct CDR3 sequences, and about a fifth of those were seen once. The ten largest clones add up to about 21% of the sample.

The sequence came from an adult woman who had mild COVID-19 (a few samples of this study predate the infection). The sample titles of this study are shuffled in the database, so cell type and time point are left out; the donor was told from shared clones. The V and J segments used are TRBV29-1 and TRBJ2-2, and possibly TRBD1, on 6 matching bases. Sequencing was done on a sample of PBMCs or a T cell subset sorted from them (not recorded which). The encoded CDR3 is CSAAGDANTGELFF. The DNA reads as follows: TGCAGCGCGGCAGGGGATGCGAACACCGGGGAGCTGTTTTTT.